The entry that follows covers one T cell receptor beta chain sequence. Its antigen remains unknown. This sample was taken from a study of cytomegalovirus exposure and HLA in healthy donors. PCR employed 60 Vbeta and 13 Jbeta primers. The repertoire was sequenced with immunoSEQ multiplex PCR; TCRdb's copy has only in-frame clones and lacks some. The data show some 120,000 clones, around 80% seen once. The ends were cut back, 3 bases at V and 0 bases at J, with 5 bases in the middle. The CDR3 runs 13 residues. Germline V lookup: CDR1 SGHDN, CDR2 FVKESK. Regarding the study as a whole: Most sequenced TCRs were rare (though some public TCRs occurred in many donors). Some V segments (TRBV6-2 and TRBV6-3 among them) were excluded as indistinguishable.

Sequencing used PBMCs. The genes are TRBV14 and TRBJ1-1; D is unresolved. This sequence originates from a human donor in good health. CDR3 in amino acids: CASSHGVNTEAFF. CDR3 DNA sequence: TGTGCCAGCAGCCATGGAGTGAACACTGAAGCTTTCTTT.